These 24 T cell receptor beta chains originate from one sample sequenced in a study of a mutant IDH1 vaccine in newly diagnosed glioma. Sequenced by immunoSEQ multiplex PCR; TCRdb stores in-frame clones only, minus some. The table includes about 52,000 clones, around 80% detected once. No antigens are known for them. As to time point: week 47, end of study. A 20-mer mutant IDH1 peptide at 300 ug was injected subcutaneously with topical imiquimod. This specimen consisted of PBMCs, obtained from a glioma patient whose treatment included an IDH1 peptide vaccine. These receptors all come from a woman aged 40 to 49 with glioma. Some clones in this sample may be carry-over from other donors' samples.

The rearrangement links TRBV21-1 to TRBJ2-5; the table names TRBD1, a call not compared with the DNA. The end of the DNA is better explained by TRBJ2-7, so the J call may be wrong. TRBV21-1 counts as a pseudogene. The CDR3 totals 15 residues. The CDR3 here is CASSLKQGFVNEQYF. CDR3 DNA: TGTGCCAGCAGCCTTAAACAGGGATTCGTTAACGAGCAGTACTTC.

Comment on this clone: At one end, the junction sequence differs from germline, possibly due to a read error. The chain is built from TRBV9 and TRBJ2-1, with D hard to call. Germline CDR1 reads SGDLS; CDR2 reads YYNGEE. This CDR3 has 14 amino acids. Here the CDR3 reads CASSVGSSFNEQFF. The CDR3 DNA is TGTGCCAGCAGCGTAGGATCCTCCTTCAATGAGCAGTTCTTC.

The chain is built from TRBV19 and TRBJ2-7; D might be TRBD2 (7 bases). Germline V gives CDR1 LNHDA, CDR2 SQIVND (reference sequence). The CDR3 extends over 14 amino acids. The V end lost 3 bases, the J end lost 2 bases, and 11 bases lay between the germline ends. The CDR3 DNA sequence: TGTGCCAGTAGTATGGGGGGGGACACCTACGAGCAGTACTTC. Its protein is CASSMGGDTYEQYF.

This clone was recorded a few times. The rearrangement uses TRBV6-5 and TRBJ2-7; the match to TRBD1 covers 10 bases. The CDR3 loop spans 13 amino acids. Germline loops: CDR1 MNHEY, CDR2 SVGAGI. Trimming removed 4 bases from V and 6 bases from J; junction bases left unmatched: 3. CDR3 amino acids: CASSLTGGGEQYF. The CDR3 bases are TGTGCCAGCAGTTTGACAGGGGGCGGCGAGCAGTACTTC.

V gene TRBV5-8 combines with J gene TRBJ1-5; 7 bases are a match to TRBD1. Looked up from germline, CDR1 is SGHTS and CDR2 is YDEGEE. J gave up 9 bases and V 3 bases, and 6 bases lay outside the gene matches. The CDR3 contains 13 residues. In nucleotides, the CDR3 is TGTGCCAGCAGCTCAGGGGGAAGACGGCCCCAGCATTTT. Its protein product is CASSSGGRRPQHF.

CDR3 sequence: CAWSGGIQGELGNTIYF. DNA for the CDR3: TGTGCCTGGAGTGGGGGAATACAGGGGGAACTTGGAAACACCATATATTTT. The J gene is TRBJ1-3, the V gene TRBV30, with 8 bases that match TRBD1. The CDR3 has 17 amino acids. Trimming took 1 base from V and 3 from J; bases not matched to a gene: 11. Germline V gene data show CDR1 as GTSNPN and CDR2 as SVGIG (reference sequence).

The chain uses TRBV6-6 and TRBJ1-6; no reliable D call. V dropped 2 bases and J dropped 5 bases, with 10 bases sitting between them. The germline V gene has CDR1 MNHNY and CDR2 SVGAGI (reference sequence). This CDR3 comprises 15 residues. CDR3: CASSYNGFNNSPLHF. DNA of the CDR3: TGTGCCAGCAGTTACAACGGATTCAATAATTCACCCCTCCACTTT.

The chain links TRBV14 to TRBJ1-5; D is perhaps TRBD1 (5 bases). V shed 6 bases and J shed 2 bases, with 11 bases lying between them. In germline, CDR1 is SGHDN, CDR2 FVKESK. The CDR3 has 14 amino acids. The CDR3 bases are TGTGCCAGCAGTTCCATGGGGGGCAATCAGCCCCAGCATTTT. Protein sequence: CASSSMGGNQPQHF.

The rearrangement joins TRBV5-1 to TRBJ2-7; D is ambiguous. Germline CDR1 SGHRS, CDR2 YFSETQ. The CDR3 has 13 residues. V was clipped by 1 base and J by 0 bases, with 5 bases between them. The CDR3 DNA sequence: TGCGCCAGCAGCTTGTACAGCTCCTACGAGCAGTACTTC. As protein: CASSLYSSYEQYF.

This clone was found once. The chain couples TRBV2 to TRBJ2-3, with 11 bases identical to TRBD1. From germline, CDR1 is SNHLY and CDR2 FYNNEI. J was trimmed by 4 bases and V by 4 bases; bases with no gene match: 4. The CDR3 sequence is 15 residues long. CDR3: CASSAGTGGADTQYF. The CDR3 bases are TGTGCCAGCAGTGCCGGGACAGGGGGTGCAGATACGCAGTATTTT. Supplemented by reference TRBV2 and TRBJ2-3, the full variable domain reads EPEVTQTPSHQVTQMGQEVILRCVPISNHLYFYWYRQILGQKVEFLVSFYNNEISEKSEIFDDQFSVERPDGSNFTLKIRSTKLEDSAMYFCASSAGTGGADTQYFGPGTRLTVL.

This clone was counted once. One end of the junction is discordant with germline, which a read error may explain. This sequence joins TRBV7-7 and TRBJ2-7; 8 bases map to TRBD2. This CDR3 is 15 amino acids long. The V gene's germline CDR1 is SSHAT and CDR2 FNYEAQ (reference sequence). The CDR3 loop reads CASSLSPGLDNEQYF. CDR3 nucleotide sequence: TGTGCTAGCAGCCTTTCCCCGGGACTAGACAACGAGCAGTACTTC.

This clone appeared a few times. In DNA form, the CDR3 reads TGTGCCAGTAGTATAAGTGGGGGAGCTTTCTTT. As protein: CASSISGGAFF. The J gene is TRBJ1-1, the V gene TRBV19; possible D gene TRBD1, 5 bases. This CDR3 has 11 residues. CDR1 and CDR2 (germline): LNHDA, SQIVND (reference sequence). V was pared by 2 bases and J by 10 bases, with 8 bases between.

This clone was seen only once. The rearrangement links TRBV9 to TRBJ2-1; D not resolved. CDR3 length: 13 amino acids. The V end was cut by 4 bases, the J end by 8 bases, with 13 bases between. Looked up from germline, CDR1 is SGDLS and CDR2 is YYNGEE. The CDR3 sequence: CASSPASRDEQFF. The CDR3 DNA sequence: TGTGCCAGCAGCCCCGCCTCCCGCGATGAGCAGTTCTTC.

This chain uses TRBV6-6 with TRBJ1-2, with D unresolved. Trimming removed 5 bases at V and 5 bases at J, with 21 bases between. CDR1 and CDR2 (germline): MNHNY, SVGAGI (reference sequence). This CDR3 contains 16 residues. The CDR3 loop reads CASSPRQKTHIYGYTF. The CDR3 bases are TGTGCCAGCAGTCCCCGCCAAAAGACACATATTTATGGCTACACCTTC.

The chain carries TRBV10-3 and TRBJ2-1; a weak D match, TRBD1 (6 bases). The V gene lost 6 bases and the J gene lost 3 bases, with 6 bases spanning the gap. This CDR3 region has 12 residues. Germline-derived CDR1 and CDR2 are ENHRY and SYGVKD. CDR3 bases: TGTGCCATCAGGGACAGCTACAATGAGCAGTTCTTC. Translating it yields CAIRDSYNEQFF.

The chain recombines TRBV7-8 with TRBJ1-4; unclear D gene. From germline, CDR1 is SGHVS and CDR2 FQNEAQ. Between the trimmed V and J ends, which lost 2 bases and 8 bases, there was a span of 15 bases. This CDR3 is 15 amino acids long. CDR3 in amino acids: CASSLKRVRREKLFF. The CDR3 DNA reads as TGTGCCAGCAGCTTAAAACGGGTACGGAGGGAAAAACTGTTTTTT.

The table lists this clone with a few counts. The rearrangement joins TRBV2 to TRBJ2-7; 8 nucleotides align to TRBD2. Germline assignment: CDR1 SNHLY and CDR2 FYNNEI. V was pared by 5 bases and J by 0 bases, with 3 bases of the junction left unmatched. CDR3 length: 14 residues. CDR3: CASSPSGFSYEQYF. The CDR3 coding sequence is TGTGCCAGCAGTCCTAGCGGGTTCTCCTACGAGCAGTACTTC.

J is TRBJ1-1 and V is TRBV7-8, with unresolved D. From germline, CDR1 is SGHVS and CDR2 FQNEAQ. This CDR3 spans 15 amino acids. Deletions cut 5 bases from V and 1 base from J, with 14 bases between. In DNA, the CDR3 is TGTGCCAGCAGCCCCTGGACCGAGGGGAACACTGAAGCTTTCTTT. It encodes CASSPWTEGNTEAFF.

The chain has TRBV27 and TRBJ1-1; D remains unclear. The CDR3 runs 13 residues. Trimming removed 5 bases at V and 1 base at J, with 8 bases between. Germline V gene sequence: CDR1 MNHEY, CDR2 SMNVEV (reference sequence). CDR3 nucleotide sequence: TGTGCCAGCAGTGAGAGTAGGAACACTGAAGCTTTCTTT. Translated: CASSESRNTEAFF.

J is TRBJ2-7 and V is TRBV5-4; the match to TRBD2 covers 14 bases. V dropped 4 bases and J dropped 2; count of bases not matched to a gene: 2. The V gene's germline CDR1 is SGHNT and CDR2 YYREEE (reference sequence). The CDR3 has 15 residues. DNA for the CDR3: TGTGCCAGCAGCCCGGGACTAGCGGGAGCCTACGAGCAGTACTTC. Its translation is CASSPGLAGAYEQYF.

The sample holds a few counts of this clone. V usage is TRBV19 and J usage is TRBJ1-4; unclear D gene. CDR3 size: 13 residues. The V end lost 9 bases, the J end lost 8 bases, and 16 bases lay between the germline ends. The germline V gene has CDR1 LNHDA and CDR2 SQIVND (reference sequence). The CDR3 bases are TGTGCCAGGACTTTAAGGAGGGAAGAAAAACTGTTTTTT. Translating gives CARTLRREEKLFF.

The rearrangement links TRBV29-1 to TRBJ2-7, with D maybe TRBD1 (6 bases). Trimming cost V 1 base and J 0 bases, with 19 bases left between them. The CDR3 is made up of 17 amino acids. Germline CDR1 SQVTM, CDR2 ANQGSEA. The DNA for the CDR3 is TGCAGCGTTGAAGTCAGGGACAACCGGCATCTCTCCTACGAGCAGTACTTC. It translates to CSVEVRDNRHLSYEQYF.

This clone was observed once. V gene TRBV2 combines with J gene TRBJ1-1; D is perhaps TRBD1 (5 bases). The CDR3 loop spans 12 amino acids. Germline values: CDR1 SNHLY, CDR2 FYNNEI. Trimming took off 4 bases at V and 5 bases at J, with 8 bases between the two ends. CDR3 DNA sequence: TGTGCCAGCAGTGTGGGGGAAACTGAAGCTTTCTTT. Translated, it gives CASSVGETEAFF.

This clone is a singleton in its sample. This sequence joins TRBV30 and TRBJ1-2; no reliable D call. Germline V gene lookup returns CDR1 GTSNPN and CDR2 SVGIG (reference sequence). The V and J ends lost 0 bases and 8 bases respectively, with 13 bases between them. CDR3 length: 13 amino acids. The CDR3 DNA is TGTGCCTGGAGTGTAACGGCAGAAGGAGGCTACACCTTC. This translates into CAWSVTAEGGYTF.